These 17 T cell receptor beta chains came from one sample sequenced in a study of CD8+ T cells in alopecia areata. As for treatment: oral pan-JAK inhibitor, 5-10 mg twice daily. Peripheral blood and lesional scalp punch biopsies were taken from alopecia areata patients. After isolation, RNA underwent reverse transcription to generate cDNA as the sequencing template. The repertoire was sequenced with immunoSEQ multiplex PCR; TCRdb's copy has only in-frame clones and lacks some. The sample lists around 4,200 clones, roughly 65% occurring once. The material was skin, obtained at week 24, from a patient treated with tofacitinib. Receptor source: a human donor with alopecia areata.

The chain has TRBV7-9 and TRBJ2-3, with no clear D. Germline V gene data show CDR1 as SEHNR and CDR2 as FQNEAQ (reference sequence). The CDR3 is 15 residues long. V lost 7 bases and J 0 bases, leaving 14 bases between the germline ends. Here the CDR3 DNA reads TGTGCCAGCACCGTGAGGTCGGGTAGCACAGATACGCAGTATTTT. It encodes CASTVRSGSTDTQYF.

The chain links TRBV2 to TRBJ1-5, with unresolved D. The CDR3 sequence is 12 residues long. Deletions cut 5 bases from V and 6 bases from J, with 8 bases between. Per germline, CDR1 SNHLY and CDR2 FYNNEI. CDR3 in amino acids: CASSRMVQPQHF. The CDR3 DNA follows: TGTGCCAGCAGTCGTATGGTTCAGCCCCAGCATTTT.

This clone came up once. The CDR3 region has the DNA TGTGCCAGCATTGAAGCGGGGGGTATGTACGAGCAGTACTTC. Its translation is CASIEAGGMYEQYF. The chain recombines TRBV6-4 with TRBJ2-7, with TRBD2 matching over 9 bases. This CDR3 is built from 14 residues. The junction had 8 bases not matched to a gene; V was cut back by 7 bases and J by 4 bases. Germline values: CDR1 MRHNA, CDR2 SNTAGT.

This clone came up a few times. The gene calls are TRBV7-2 and TRBJ2-7; tentative D call: TRBD1 (5 bases). V was clipped by 5 bases and J by 6 bases, with 11 bases between them. The CDR3 loop spans 12 amino acids. The germline gives CDR1 SGHTA, CDR2 FQGNSA. CDR3 in DNA: TGTGCCAGCAGCCTAGGGGTTATCGAGCAGTACTTC. This sequence encodes CASSLGVIEQYF. The full variable domain, with the rest looked up from reference TRBV7-2 and TRBJ2-7, is GAGVSQSPSNKVTEKGKDVELRCDPISGHTALYWYRQSLGQGLEFLIYFQGNSAPDKSGLPSDRFSAERTGGSVSTLTIQRTQQEDSAVYLCASSLGVIEQYFGPGTRLTVT.

This chain's CDR3 is CASSLEQGRYESTDTQYF. Written as DNA, the CDR3 is TGTGCCAGCAGCTTAGAGCAGGGGAGGTACGAAAGCACAGATACGCAGTATTTT. The rearrangement links TRBV13 to TRBJ2-3; TRBD1 or TRBD2 may be the D gene (6 bases each). The CDR3 spans 18 residues. V shed 1 base and J shed 0 bases, with 17 bases lying between them. CDR1 and CDR2 from the germline V gene are PRHDT and FYEKMQ (reference sequence).

The chain joins TRBV4-1 to TRBJ2-3, with TRBD2 identical over 12 bases. Per germline, CDR1 MGHRA and CDR2 YSYEKL. The CDR3 is made up of 17 amino acids. With 4 bases clipped from V and 2 bases from J, the junction kept 7 bases outside the gene matches. Here the CDR3 DNA reads TGCGCCAGCAGCCGGGGAGGACTAGCGGGAAACACAGATACGCAGTATTTT. Translated: CASSRGGLAGNTDTQYF.

The J gene is TRBJ2-7, the V gene TRBV28; TRBD2 matches 9 bases. This CDR3 spans 18 amino acids. J gave up 2 bases and V 2 bases, and 13 bases lay outside the gene matches. The germline V gene encodes CDR1 MDHEN and CDR2 SYDVKM. The CDR3 is CASSLGAGFSGRPYEQYF. The CDR3 region has the DNA TGTGCCAGCAGTTTAGGGGCAGGATTTAGCGGGAGACCCTACGAGCAGTACTTC.

The rearrangement joins TRBV19 to TRBJ1-2; D possibly corresponds to TRBD1 (6 bases). The CDR3 sequence is 14 residues long. Trimming removed 4 bases at V and 8 bases at J, with 17 bases between. In germline, CDR1 is LNHDA, CDR2 SQIVND (reference sequence). CDR3 amino acids: CASSTRDGQGGYTF. The CDR3 region has the DNA TGTGCCAGTAGTACGAGAGACGGCCAGGGGGGCTACACCTTC. Based on the CDR3 plus reference TRBV19 and TRBJ1-2, the full variable domain is DGGITQSPKYLFRKEGQNVTLSCEQNLNHDAMYWYRQDPGQGLRLIYYSQIVNDFQKGDIAEGYSVSREKKESFPLTVTSAQKNPTAFYLCASSTRDGQGGYTFGSGTRLTVV.

The chain combines TRBV5-4 with TRBJ2-7; either TRBD1 or TRBD2 may supply D (5 bases each). Germline CDR1 and CDR2: SGHNT and YYREEE (reference sequence). The CDR3 loop spans 15 amino acids. Trimming took 4 bases from V and 5 from J, leaving 19 bases between them. CDR3 bases: TGTGCCAGCAGCCGGTGGGGGAGCCCCTTGGACGAGCAGTACTTC. It codes for CASSRWGSPLDEQYF.

This chain connects TRBV5-1 to TRBJ2-5, with D uncertain. This CDR3 comprises 13 residues. The germline gives CDR1 SGHRS, CDR2 YFSETQ. V was trimmed by 3 bases and J by 4 bases, leaving 10 bases between them. CDR3 in amino acids: CASSSGSTETQYF. CDR3 DNA sequence: TGCGCCAGCAGCTCCGGGTCTACAGAGACCCAGTACTTC. The full variable domain, in which reference TRBV5-1 and TRBJ2-5 provide the parts outside the CDR3, is KAGVTQTPRYLIKTRGQQVTLSCSPISGHRSVSWYQQTPGQGLQFLFEYFSETQRNKGNFPGRFSGRQFSNSRSEMNVSTLELGDSALYLCASSSGSTETQYFGPGTRLLVL.

This sequence joins TRBV5-5 and TRBJ2-5, with a weak D call TRBD1 (5 bases). The J call is uncertain, as TRBJ2-7 better fits the DNA end. In germline, CDR1 is SGHKS, CDR2 YYEKEE (reference sequence). The CDR3 covers 15 residues. The CDR3 DNA sequence: TGTGCCAGCAGCCTCAACTCAGGGTACACCTACGAGCAGTACTTC. This gives the protein CASSLNSGYTYEQYF.

V usage is TRBV14 and J usage is TRBJ1-2, with unresolved D. Between the trimmed V and J ends, which lost 2 bases and 4 bases, there was a span of 5 bases. Germline-derived CDR1 and CDR2 are SGHDN and FVKESK. This CDR3 is built from 12 residues. The CDR3 region is CASSQRTYGYTF. CDR3 in DNA: TGTGCCAGCAGCCAACGTACCTATGGCTACACCTTC.

In this sample, this clone turned up once. The rearrangement joins TRBV7-9 to TRBJ2-7, with D possibly matching TRBD2 (6 bases). V lost 7 bases, J lost 5 bases, and 21 bases lay in between. Germline V CDR1 and CDR2: SEHNR, FQNEAQ (reference sequence). The CDR3 length is 15 residues. CDR3 in amino acids: CASNPPWAEGNEQYF. DNA for the CDR3: TGTGCCAGCAACCCCCCCTGGGCGGAGGGGAACGAGCAGTACTTC.

This clone turned up a few times. This chain links TRBV11-1 with TRBJ1-1; the match to TRBD1 covers 8 bases. The ends lost 5 bases at V and 1 base at J; junction bases unmatched: 12. CDR3 length: 17 amino acids. Germline CDR1 SGHAT, CDR2 FQDESV (reference sequence). This CDR3 is CASSATVQGAGNTEAFF. As DNA, the CDR3 is TGTGCCAGCAGCGCAACGGTGCAGGGGGCGGGGAACACTGAAGCTTTCTTT. Using reference TRBV11-1 and TRBJ1-1 for the parts outside the CDR3, the full variable domain is EAEVAQSPRYKITEKSQAVAFWCDPISGHATLYWYRQILGQGPELLVQFQDESVVDDSQLPKDRFSAERLKGVDSTLKIQPAELGDSAMYLCASSATVQGAGNTEAFFGQGTRLTVV.

This chain connects TRBV9 to TRBJ2-5, with D uncertain. V dropped 2 bases and J dropped 2 bases, with 7 bases sitting between them. The CDR3 consists of 13 residues. Germline V gene lookup returns CDR1 SGDLS and CDR2 YYNGEE. CDR3 DNA sequence: TGTGCCAGCAGCGTCAGATCTCAAGAGACCCAGTACTTC. Its protein is CASSVRSQETQYF.

This clone was observed a few times. Other DNA sequences of this sample code for an identical CDR3. The chain uses TRBV10-3 and TRBJ2-3; 9 positions match TRBD2. The J segment lost 0 bases and the V segment lost 3 bases, leaving 7 bases of the junction unmatched. In germline, CDR1 is ENHRY, CDR2 SYGVKD. CDR3 length equals 17 residues. Written as DNA, the CDR3 is TGTGCCATCAGTGAAGGAATAGCGGGGGCTAGCACAGATACGCAGTATTTT. Translating it yields CAISEGIAGASTDTQYF.

This CDR3 is CASSFGTGRRETQYF. The CDR3 coding sequence is TGTGCCAGCAGCTTCGGTACAGGGCGGCGGGAGACCCAGTACTTC. V gene TRBV7-2 combines with J gene TRBJ2-5; maybe TRBD1 (6 bases). This CDR3 has 15 residues. V was shortened by 3 bases and J by 5 bases, with 16 bases between the two germline ends. Germline lookup yields CDR1 SGHTA and CDR2 FQGNSA.